There are a few counts of the clone carrying this T cell receptor (beta chain). The antigen remains undetermined. J gave up 5 bases and V 0 bases, and 3 bases lay outside the gene matches. Germline V gene lookup returns CDR1 ENHRY and CDR2 SYGVKD. This CDR3 is 15 amino acids long. Each CDR3 protein is one row after TCRdb ran MiXCR on the RT-PCR reads. The sample yields roughly 760,000 distinct CDR3 sequences, 21% seen once. The data originate from a study of response to subunit inactivated influenza vaccine. Study-wide results and caveats: Only a handful of new T cells, the authors suggested, are recruited with each seasonal influenza vaccination.

This specimen was PBMCs from blood, taken around 5 days after vaccination. The chain is built from TRBV10-3 and TRBJ2-1, with 8 nucleotides matching TRBD1. The sequence came from a man aged 50 or older who received an inactivated influenza vaccine. The DNA for the CDR3 is TGTGCCATCAGTGAGTCTTGGACAGGGAACAATGAGCAGTTCTTC. Protein sequence: CAISESWTGNNEQFF.